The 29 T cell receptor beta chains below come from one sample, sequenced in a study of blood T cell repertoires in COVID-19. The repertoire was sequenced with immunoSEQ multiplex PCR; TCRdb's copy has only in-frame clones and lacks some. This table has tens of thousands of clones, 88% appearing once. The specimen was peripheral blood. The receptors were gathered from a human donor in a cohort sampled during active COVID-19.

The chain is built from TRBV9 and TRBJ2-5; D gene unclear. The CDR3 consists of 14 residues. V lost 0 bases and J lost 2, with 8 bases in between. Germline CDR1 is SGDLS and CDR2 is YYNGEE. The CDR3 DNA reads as TGTGCCAGCAGCGTAGCACCCGGGCAAGAGACCCAGTACTTC. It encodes CASSVAPGQETQYF.

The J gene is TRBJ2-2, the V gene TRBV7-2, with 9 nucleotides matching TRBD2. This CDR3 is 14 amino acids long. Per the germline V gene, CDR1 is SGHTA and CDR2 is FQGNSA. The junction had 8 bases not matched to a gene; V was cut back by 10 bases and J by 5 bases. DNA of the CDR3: TGTGCCACCCGGGCGGGGGGGCTGACCGGGGAGCTGTTTTTT. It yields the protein CATRAGGLTGELFF.

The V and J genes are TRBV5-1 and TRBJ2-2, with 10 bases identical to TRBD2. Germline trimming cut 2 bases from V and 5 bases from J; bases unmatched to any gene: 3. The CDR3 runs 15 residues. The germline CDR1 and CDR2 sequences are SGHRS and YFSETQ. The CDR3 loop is CASSFSGGRTGELFF. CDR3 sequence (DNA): TGCGCCAGCAGCTTTAGCGGGGGGCGAACCGGGGAGCTGTTTTTT. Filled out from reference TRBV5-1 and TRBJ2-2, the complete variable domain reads KAGVTQTPRYLIKTRGQQVTLSCSPISGHRSVSWYQQTPGQGLQFLFEYFSETQRNKGNFPGRFSGRQFSNSRSEMNVSTLELGDSALYLCASSFSGGRTGELFFGEGSRLTVL.

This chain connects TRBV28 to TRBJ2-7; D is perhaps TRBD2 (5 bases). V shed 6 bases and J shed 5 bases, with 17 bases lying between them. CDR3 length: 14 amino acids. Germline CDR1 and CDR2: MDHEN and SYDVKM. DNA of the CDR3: TGTGCCAGCAGGGAGGTTATCGCCAAAGACGAGCAGTACTTC. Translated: CASREVIAKDEQYF.

Here the CDR3 DNA reads TGTGCCAGCAGTCGGTGGGGAGGCGGTGAGCAGTTCTTC. As protein: CASSRWGGGEQFF. J is TRBJ2-1 and V is TRBV27, with D perhaps matching TRBD2 (6 bases). Germline V lookup: CDR1 MNHEY, CDR2 SMNVEV (reference sequence). V dropped 5 bases and J dropped 9 bases, with 14 bases sitting between them. The CDR3 consists of 13 residues.

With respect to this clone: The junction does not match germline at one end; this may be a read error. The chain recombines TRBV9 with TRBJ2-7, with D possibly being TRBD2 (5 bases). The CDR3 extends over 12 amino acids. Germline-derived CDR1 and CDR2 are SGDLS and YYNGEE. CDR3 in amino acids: CASSQPPPRVGF. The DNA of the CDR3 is TGTGCCAGCAGCCAGCCTCCCCCGAGGGTGGGTTTC.

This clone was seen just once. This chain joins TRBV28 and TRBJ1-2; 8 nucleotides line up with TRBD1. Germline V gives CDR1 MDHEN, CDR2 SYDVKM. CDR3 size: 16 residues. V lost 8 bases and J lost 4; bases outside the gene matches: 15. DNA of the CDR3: TGTGCCAGCCGAACGACAGGGGCGCAGGGACTCTATGGCTACACCTTC. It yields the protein CASRTTGAQGLYGYTF.

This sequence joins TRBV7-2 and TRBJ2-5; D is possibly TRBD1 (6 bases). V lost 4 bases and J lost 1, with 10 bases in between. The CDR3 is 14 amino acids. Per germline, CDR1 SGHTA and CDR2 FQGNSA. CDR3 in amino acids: CASSSTGFQETQYF. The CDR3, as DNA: TGTGCCAGCAGCTCCACAGGGTTCCAAGAGACCCAGTACTTC.

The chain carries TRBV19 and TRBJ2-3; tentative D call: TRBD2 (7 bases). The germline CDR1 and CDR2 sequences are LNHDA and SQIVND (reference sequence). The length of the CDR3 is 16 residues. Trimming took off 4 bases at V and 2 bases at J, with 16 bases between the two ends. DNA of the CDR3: TGTGCCAGTAGTACCGGTAGGGGGGGGGTCACAGATACGCAGTATTTT. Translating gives CASSTGRGGVTDTQYF.

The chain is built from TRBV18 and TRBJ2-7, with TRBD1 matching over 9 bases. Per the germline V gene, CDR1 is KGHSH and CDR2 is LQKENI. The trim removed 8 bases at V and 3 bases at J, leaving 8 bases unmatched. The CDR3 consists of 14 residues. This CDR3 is CASTAGQGHYEQYF. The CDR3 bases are TGTGCCAGCACAGCGGGACAGGGCCACTACGAGCAGTACTTC. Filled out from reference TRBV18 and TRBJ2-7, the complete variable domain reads NAGVMQNPRHLVRRRGQEARLRCSPMKGHSHVYWYRQLPEEGLKFMVYLQKENIIDESGMPKERFSAEFPKEGPSILRIQQVVRGDSAAYFCASTAGQGHYEQYFGPGTRLTVT.

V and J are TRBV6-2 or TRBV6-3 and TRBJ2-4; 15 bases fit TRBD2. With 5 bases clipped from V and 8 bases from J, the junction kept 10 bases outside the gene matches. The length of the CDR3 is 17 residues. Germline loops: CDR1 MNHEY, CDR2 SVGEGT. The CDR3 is CASSTPGLAGGIDIQYF. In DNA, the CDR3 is TGTGCCAGCAGTACTCCGGGACTAGCGGGGGGCATAGACATTCAGTACTTC.

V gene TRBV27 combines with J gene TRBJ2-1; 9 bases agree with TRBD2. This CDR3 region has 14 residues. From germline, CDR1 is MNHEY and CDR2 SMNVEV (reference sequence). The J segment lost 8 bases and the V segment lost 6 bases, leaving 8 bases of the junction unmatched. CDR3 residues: CASRREGRLYEQFF. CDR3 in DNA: TGTGCCAGCAGGCGGGAGGGCCGTTTATATGAGCAGTTCTTC.

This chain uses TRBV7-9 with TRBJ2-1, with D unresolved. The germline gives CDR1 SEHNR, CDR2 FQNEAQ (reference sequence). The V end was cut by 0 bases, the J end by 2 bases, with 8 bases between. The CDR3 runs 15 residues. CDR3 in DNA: TGTGCCAGCAGCTTAGCCCTAGGCGCCTACAATGAGCAGTTCTTC. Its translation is CASSLALGAYNEQFF.

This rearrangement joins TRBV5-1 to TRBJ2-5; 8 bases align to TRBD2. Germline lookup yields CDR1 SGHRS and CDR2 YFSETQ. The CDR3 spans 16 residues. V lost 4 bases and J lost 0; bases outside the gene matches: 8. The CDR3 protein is CASSVDSGANQETQYF. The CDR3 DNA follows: TGCGCCAGCAGCGTAGATAGCGGGGCGAACCAAGAGACCCAGTACTTC.

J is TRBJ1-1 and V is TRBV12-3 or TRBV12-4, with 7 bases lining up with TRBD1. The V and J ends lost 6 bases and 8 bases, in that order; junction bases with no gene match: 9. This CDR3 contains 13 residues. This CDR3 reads CASRPEADREAFF. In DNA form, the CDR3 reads TGTGCCAGCAGACCCGAGGCGGACAGGGAAGCTTTCTTT.

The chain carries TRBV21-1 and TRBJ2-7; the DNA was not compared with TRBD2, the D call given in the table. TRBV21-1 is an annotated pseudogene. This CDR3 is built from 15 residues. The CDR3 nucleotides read TGTGCCAGTCCTAGCGGGCGGGAAACTACCTACGAGCAGTACTTC. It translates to CASPSGRETTYEQYF.

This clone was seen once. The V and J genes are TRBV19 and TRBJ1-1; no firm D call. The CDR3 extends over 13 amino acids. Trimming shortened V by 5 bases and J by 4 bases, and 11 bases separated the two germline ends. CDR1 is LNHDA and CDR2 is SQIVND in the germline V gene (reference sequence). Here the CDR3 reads CASSPPRRTEAFF. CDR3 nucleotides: TGTGCCAGTAGTCCCCCCAGGCGCACTGAAGCTTTCTTT. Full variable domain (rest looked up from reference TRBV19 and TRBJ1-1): DGGITQSPKYLFRKEGQNVTLSCEQNLNHDAMYWYRQDPGQGLRLIYYSQIVNDFQKGDIAEGYSVSREKKESFPLTVTSAQKNPTAFYLCASSPPRRTEAFFGQGTRLTVV.

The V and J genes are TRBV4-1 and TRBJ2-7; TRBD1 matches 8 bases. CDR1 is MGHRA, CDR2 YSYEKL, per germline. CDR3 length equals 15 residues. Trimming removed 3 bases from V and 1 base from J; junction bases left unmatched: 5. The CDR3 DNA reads TGCGCCAGCAGCCACTTCGGGACAGGATCCTACGAGCAGTACTTC. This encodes CASSHFGTGSYEQYF.

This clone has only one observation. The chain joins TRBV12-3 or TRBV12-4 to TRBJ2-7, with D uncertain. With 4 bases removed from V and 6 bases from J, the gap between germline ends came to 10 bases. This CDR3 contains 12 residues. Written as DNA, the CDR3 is TGTGCCAGCAGTTATGGGCTTTCCGAGCAGTACTTC. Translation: CASSYGLSEQYF.

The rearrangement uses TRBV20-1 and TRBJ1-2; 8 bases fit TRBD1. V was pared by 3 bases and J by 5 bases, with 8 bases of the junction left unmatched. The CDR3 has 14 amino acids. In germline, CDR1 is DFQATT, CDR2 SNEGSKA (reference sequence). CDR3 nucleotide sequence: TGCAGTGCTAGTAGTTCAGGGGGCGTGTATGGCTACACCTTC. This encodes CSASSSGGVYGYTF.

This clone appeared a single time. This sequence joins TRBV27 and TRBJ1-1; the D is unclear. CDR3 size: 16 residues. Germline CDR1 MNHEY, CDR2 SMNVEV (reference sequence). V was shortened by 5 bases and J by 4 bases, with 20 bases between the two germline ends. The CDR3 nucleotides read TGTGCCAGCAGTGCCCCCCGTGGAGCCGCGCTCACTGAAGCTTTCTTT. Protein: CASSAPRGAALTEAFF.

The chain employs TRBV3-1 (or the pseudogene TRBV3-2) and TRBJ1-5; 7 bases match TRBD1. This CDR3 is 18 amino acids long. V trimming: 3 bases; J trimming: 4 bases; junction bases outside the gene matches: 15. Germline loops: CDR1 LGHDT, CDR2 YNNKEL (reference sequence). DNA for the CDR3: TGTGCCAGCAGCCACAAAAACAATCAGGGGGTACTAAATCAGCCCCAGCATTTT. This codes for CASSHKNNQGVLNQPQHF.

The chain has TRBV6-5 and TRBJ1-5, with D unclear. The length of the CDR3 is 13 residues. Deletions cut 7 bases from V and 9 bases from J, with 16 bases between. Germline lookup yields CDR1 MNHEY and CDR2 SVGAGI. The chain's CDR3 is CASIEESSSPQHF. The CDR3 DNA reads TGTGCCAGCATAGAAGAGTCTTCGTCGCCCCAGCATTTT.

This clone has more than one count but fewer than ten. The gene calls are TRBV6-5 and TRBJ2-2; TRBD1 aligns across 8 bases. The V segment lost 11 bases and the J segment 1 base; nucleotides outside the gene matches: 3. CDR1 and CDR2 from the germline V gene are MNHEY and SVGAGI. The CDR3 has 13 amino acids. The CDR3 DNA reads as TGTGCCTTTGGGACAGGGAACACCGGGGAGCTGTTTTTT. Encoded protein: CAFGTGNTGELFF.

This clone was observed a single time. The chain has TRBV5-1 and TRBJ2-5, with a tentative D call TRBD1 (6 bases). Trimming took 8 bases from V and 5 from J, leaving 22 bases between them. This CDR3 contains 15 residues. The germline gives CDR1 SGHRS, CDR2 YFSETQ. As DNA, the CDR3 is TGCGCCAGTCGTACCTCCACAGGGTTGGGGGAGACCCAGTACTTC. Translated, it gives CASRTSTGLGETQYF.

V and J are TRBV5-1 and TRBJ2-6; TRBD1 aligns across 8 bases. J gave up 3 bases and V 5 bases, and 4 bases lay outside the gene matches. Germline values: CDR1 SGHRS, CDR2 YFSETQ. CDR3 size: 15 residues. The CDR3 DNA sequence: TGCGCCAGCAGATCAGGGGGCGATGGGGCCAACGTCCTGACTTTC. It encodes CASRSGGDGANVLTF. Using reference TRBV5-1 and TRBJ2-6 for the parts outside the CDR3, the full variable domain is KAGVTQTPRYLIKTRGQQVTLSCSPISGHRSVSWYQQTPGQGLQFLFEYFSETQRNKGNFPGRFSGRQFSNSRSEMNVSTLELGDSALYLCASRSGGDGANVLTFGAGSRLTVL.

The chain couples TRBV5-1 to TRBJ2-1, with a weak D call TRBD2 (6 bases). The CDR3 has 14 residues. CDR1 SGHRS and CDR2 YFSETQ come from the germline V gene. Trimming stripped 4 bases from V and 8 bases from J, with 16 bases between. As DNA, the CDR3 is TGCGCCAGCAGCACGGGACTCCCCTCTGATGAGCAGTTCTTC. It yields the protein CASSTGLPSDEQFF.

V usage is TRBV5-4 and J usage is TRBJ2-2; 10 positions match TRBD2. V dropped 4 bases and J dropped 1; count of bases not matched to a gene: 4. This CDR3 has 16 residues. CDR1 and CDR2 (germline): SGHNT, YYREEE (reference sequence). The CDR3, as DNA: TGTGCCAGCAGCCCACTAGCGGGATTGAACACCGGGGAGCTGTTTTTT. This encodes CASSPLAGLNTGELFF.

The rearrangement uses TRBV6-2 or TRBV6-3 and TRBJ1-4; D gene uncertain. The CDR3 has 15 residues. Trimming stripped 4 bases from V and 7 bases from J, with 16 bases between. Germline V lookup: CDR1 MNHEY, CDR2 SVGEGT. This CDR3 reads CASSSGRRSIEKLFF. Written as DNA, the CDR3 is TGTGCCAGCAGTTCGGGTCGTCGATCGATTGAAAAACTGTTTTTT.